Each of the 32 T cell receptor beta chains below was sequenced from the same sample in a study of CD8 T cells in Susac syndrome. The RNA, roughly 0.5 to 1 ug, was put through reverse transcription using random hexamers. TCRdb reprocessed the immunoSEQ multiplex PCR reads with MiXCR, giving one entry per CDR3 protein. Among 100,000 to 150,000 distinct CDR3 sequences, more than 90% were seen once, and the ten largest hold more than 0.095%. Sequences were obtained from CD4+ T cells from PBMCs. The receptors were gathered from a human donor in good health.

This rearrangement joins TRBV28 to TRBJ1-2; no definite D call. V lost 2 bases and J lost 4, with 8 bases in between. Germline CDR1 is MDHEN and CDR2 is SYDVKM. This CDR3 contains 13 residues. CDR3 protein: CASSLPAVYGYTF. The DNA of the CDR3 is TGTGCCAGCAGTTTACCGGCAGTCTATGGCTACACCTTC.

The rearrangement uses TRBV2 and TRBJ1-2; the D gene is possibly TRBD1 (5 bases). Trimming removed 7 bases at V and 2 bases at J, with 5 bases between. This CDR3 is 11 amino acids long. Germline V CDR1 and CDR2: SNHLY, FYNNEI. Written as DNA, the CDR3 is TGTGCCAGCAAGGGGAACTATGGCTACACCTTC. Amino acid sequence: CASKGNYGYTF.

The chain is built from TRBV5-1 and TRBJ2-7; D might be TRBD1 or TRBD2, each matching 5 bases. This CDR3 has 16 residues. Looked up from germline, CDR1 is SGHRS and CDR2 is YFSETQ. Trimming took 5 bases from V and 0 from J, leaving 18 bases between them. As DNA, the CDR3 is TGCGCCAGCAGACTCCAACCGGGACGAACCTCCTACGAGCAGTACTTC. Protein product: CASRLQPGRTSYEQYF. Variable domain in full (rest from reference TRBV5-1 and TRBJ2-7): KAGVTQTPRYLIKTRGQQVTLSCSPISGHRSVSWYQQTPGQGLQFLFEYFSETQRNKGNFPGRFSGRQFSNSRSEMNVSTLELGDSALYLCASRLQPGRTSYEQYFGPGTRLTVT.

V usage is TRBV9 and J usage is TRBJ2-1; D gene uncertain. V was pared by 0 bases and J by 10 bases, with 8 bases between. CDR1 and CDR2 from the germline V gene are SGDLS and YYNGEE. The CDR3 spans 12 residues. CDR3 DNA sequence: TGTGCCAGCAGCGTAGAAGCAGGCGAGCAGTTCTTC. It codes for CASSVEAGEQFF. Drawing the rest from reference TRBV9 and TRBJ2-1, the complete variable domain is DSGVTQTPKHLITATGQRVTLRCSPRSGDLSVYWYQQSLDQGLQFLIQYYNGEERAKGNILERFSAQQFPDLHSELNLSSLELGDSALYFCASSVEAGEQFFGPGTRLTVL.

The rearrangement uses TRBV2 and TRBJ2-5, with no clear D. Germline V gene lookup returns CDR1 SNHLY and CDR2 FYNNEI. This CDR3 comprises 11 residues. V lost 6 bases and J lost 5, with 7 bases in between. CDR3 DNA: TGTGCCAGCAGCCCTCCGGAGACCCAGTACTTC. Translated: CASSPPETQYF. The full variable domain, with the rest looked up from reference TRBV2 and TRBJ2-5, is EPEVTQTPSHQVTQMGQEVILRCVPISNHLYFYWYRQILGQKVEFLVSFYNNEISEKSEIFDDQFSVERPDGSNFTLKIRSTKLEDSAMYFCASSPPETQYFGPGTRLLVL.

V is TRBV7-9 and J is TRBJ1-1, with TRBD1 as a possible D gene (5 bases). Germline V gene data show CDR1 as SEHNR and CDR2 as FQNEAQ (reference sequence). The V end was cut by 6 bases, the J end by 4 bases, with 15 bases between. The CDR3 sequence is 14 residues long. CDR3 coding DNA: TGTGCCAGCAGTAGTCTCCAGGGCGTCACTGAAGCTTTCTTT. It specifies CASSSLQGVTEAFF.

Concerning this clonotype: At one end the junction does not follow the germline gene, possibly because of a read error. V is TRBV14 and J is TRBJ2-7; 7 bases match TRBD1. In germline, CDR1 is SGHDN, CDR2 FVKESK. This CDR3 is built from 11 residues. The CDR3 DNA is TGTGCCAGCAGCCAGTCCGGGACAGTTGCCTTC. It yields the protein CASSQSGTVAF.

This chain links TRBV29-1 with TRBJ2-1; 11 bases align to TRBD2. The J segment lost 4 bases and the V segment lost 7 bases, leaving 3 bases of the junction unmatched. The CDR3 has 13 residues. The germline V gene encodes CDR1 SQVTM and CDR2 ANQGSEA. This CDR3 is CSALAGGYNEQFF. CDR3 in DNA: TGCAGCGCCCTAGCGGGAGGTTACAATGAGCAGTTCTTC.

This clonotype has a single count. The V gene is TRBV27, the J gene TRBJ1-1, with D possibly matching TRBD1 (6 bases). The CDR3 is 14 residues long. Trimming left V 3 bases short and J 6 bases short, with 14 bases between. Germline values: CDR1 MNHEY, CDR2 SMNVEV (reference sequence). The CDR3 here is CASSFPDRKAEAFF. The CDR3 DNA sequence: TGTGCCAGCAGTTTCCCCGACAGGAAGGCTGAAGCTTTCTTT.

The chain combines TRBV18 with TRBJ2-7; no definite D call. CDR1 is KGHSH, CDR2 LQKENI, per germline. There are 12 residues in the CDR3. The CDR3 region is CVSGLQRDEQYF. CDR3 DNA sequence: TGTGTAAGTGGGCTCCAGCGCGACGAGCAGTACTTC.

This clonotype was picked up one time. V gene TRBV7-9 combines with J gene TRBJ2-7, with 8 bases lining up with TRBD2. Germline V gene sequence: CDR1 SEHNR, CDR2 FQNEAQ (reference sequence). Losses at the gene ends were 4 bases for V and 3 bases for J; bases not matched to a gene: 5. The CDR3 runs to 14 residues. The CDR3 nucleotides are TGTGCCAGCAGCTCTCCGGGACTAGGCTACGAGCAGTACTTC. Its protein is CASSSPGLGYEQYF. Together with reference TRBV7-9 and TRBJ2-7, the CDR3 gives the full variable domain: DTGVSQNPRHKITKRGQNVTFRCDPISEHNRLYWYRQTLGQGPEFLTYFQNEAQLEKSRLLSDRFSAERPKGSFSTLEIQRTEQGDSAMYLCASSSPGLGYEQYFGPGTRLTVT.

The chain employs TRBV3-1 and TRBJ1-1; no clear D gene. Trimming left V 0 bases short and J 8 bases short, with 25 bases between. The CDR3 consists of 18 residues. Germline V gene data show CDR1 as LGHDT and CDR2 as YNNKEL (reference sequence). The CDR3 protein is CASSQDRGFVGSNLEAFF. The CDR3 nucleotides read TGTGCCAGCAGCCAAGATCGAGGCTTCGTAGGGAGCAACTTAGAAGCTTTCTTT.

The rearrangement joins TRBV19 to TRBJ2-1; weak D call: TRBD2 (6 bases). CDR1 and CDR2 from the germline V gene are LNHDA and SQIVND (reference sequence). There are 14 residues in the CDR3. The ends were cut back, 0 bases at V and 9 bases at J, with 12 bases in the middle. The CDR3 region has the DNA TGTGCCAGTAGTATAGATTCCCGGCGGGGTGAGCAGTTCTTC. This encodes CASSIDSRRGEQFF. The full variable domain, completed using reference TRBV19 and TRBJ2-1, is DGGITQSPKYLFRKEGQNVTLSCEQNLNHDAMYWYRQDPGQGLRLIYYSQIVNDFQKGDIAEGYSVSREKKESFPLTVTSAQKNPTAFYLCASSIDSRRGEQFFGPGTRLTVL.

The chain recombines TRBV29-1 with TRBJ2-7; weak D call: TRBD2 (5 bases). Trimming shortened V by 6 bases and J by 4 bases, and 16 bases separated the two germline ends. Germline V gene data show CDR1 as SQVTM and CDR2 as ANQGSEA. The length of the CDR3 is 13 residues. CDR3: CSVDLGSGYEQYF. In nucleotides, the CDR3 is TGCAGCGTGGATCTGGGCAGCGGTTACGAGCAGTACTTC.

The rearrangement links TRBV27 to TRBJ2-7, with TRBD1 matching 7 bases. J gave up 2 bases and V 5 bases, and 6 bases lay outside the gene matches. This CDR3 has 14 residues. The germline gives CDR1 MNHEY, CDR2 SMNVEV (reference sequence). The DNA of the CDR3 is TGTGCCAGCAGTCCGCGACAGGGTCCCTACGAGCAGTACTTC. This codes for CASSPRQGPYEQYF.

The chain uses TRBV6-1 and TRBJ2-3, with a possible D match to TRBD1 (7 bases). The length of the CDR3 is 13 residues. Per germline, CDR1 MNHNS and CDR2 SASEGT. V was trimmed by 7 bases and J by 4 bases, leaving 12 bases between them. This chain's CDR3 is CASNTGEADTQYF. The CDR3 region has the DNA TGTGCCAGCAACACAGGGGAGGCAGATACGCAGTATTTT.

This chain connects TRBV20-1 to TRBJ2-1; D unresolved. CDR3 length: 14 amino acids. The V end was cut by 5 bases, the J end by 5 bases, with 16 bases between. The germline V gene has CDR1 DFQATT and CDR2 SNEGSKA (reference sequence). CDR3 sequence: CSAPLIARNNEQFF. As DNA, the CDR3 is TGCAGTGCTCCCCTGATAGCCCGAAACAATGAGCAGTTCTTC.

The chain employs TRBV23-1 and TRBJ2-5; TRBD2 is a possible D gene (6 bases). TRBV23-1 is assigned to the ORF class and has an uncertain function. The V end was cut by 5 bases, the J end by 5 bases, with 18 bases between. The CDR3 has 15 amino acids. In DNA form, the CDR3 reads TGCGCCAGCAGTGGAGGGAGCACACCGCGGGAGACCCAGTACTTC. Protein sequence: CASSGGSTPRETQYF.

The chain is built from TRBV6-6 and TRBJ2-7; the match to TRBD2 covers 8 bases. The V gene's germline CDR1 is MNHNY and CDR2 SVGAGI (reference sequence). V shed 6 bases and J 2 bases; nucleotides not matched to a gene: 6. There are 14 residues in the CDR3. The CDR3 region is CASSPQREPYEQYF. CDR3 nucleotides: TGTGCCAGCAGCCCTCAGCGGGAGCCCTACGAGCAGTACTTC.

This chain links TRBV3-1 with TRBJ1-1, with a possible D match to TRBD1 (5 bases). CDR3 size: 13 residues. CDR1 and CDR2 from the germline V gene are LGHDT and YNNKEL (reference sequence). Trimming pared 1 base from V and 5 bases from J, leaving 8 bases between. CDR3 amino acids: CASSQVEGTEAFF. CDR3 coding DNA: TGTGCCAGCAGCCAAGTGGAGGGGACTGAAGCTTTCTTT.

The V gene is TRBV7-2, the J gene TRBJ2-3; TRBD2 matches at 8 bases. CDR3 length: 16 residues. The V and J ends lost 5 bases and 4 bases, in that order; junction bases with no gene match: 11. Germline V gene sequence: CDR1 SGHTA, CDR2 FQGNSA. In nucleotides, the CDR3 is TGTGCCAGCAGCCCGCGGCCGGGAGGGGGTGCAGATACGCAGTATTTT. Translated: CASSPRPGGGADTQYF.

The chain recombines TRBV5-1 with TRBJ2-5; TRBD2 aligns across 8 bases. V was pared by 3 bases and J by 4 bases, with 5 bases of the junction left unmatched. CDR1 is SGHRS and CDR2 is YFSETQ in the germline V gene. This CDR3 is 14 amino acids long. The CDR3 loop reads CASSSGLGGETQYF. The CDR3 DNA follows: TGCGCCAGCAGCTCGGGACTAGGTGGAGAGACCCAGTACTTC. Combining the CDR3 with reference TRBV5-1 and TRBJ2-5 gives the whole variable domain KAGVTQTPRYLIKTRGQQVTLSCSPISGHRSVSWYQQTPGQGLQFLFEYFSETQRNKGNFPGRFSGRQFSNSRSEMNVSTLELGDSALYLCASSSGLGGETQYFGPGTRLLVL.

This clonotype was seen more than once but under ten times. The chain employs TRBV3-1 and TRBJ2-7; 7 nucleotides agree with TRBD1. In germline, CDR1 is LGHDT, CDR2 YNNKEL (reference sequence). V was clipped by 3 bases and J by 1 base; unmatched bases: 3. This CDR3 is 14 amino acids long. The DNA for the CDR3 is TGTGCCAGCAGCCACGACAGGGTTTCCTACGAGCAGTACTTC. Protein: CASSHDRVSYEQYF.

This clonotype was counted once. This chain joins TRBV20-1 and TRBJ2-7; the D is unclear. CDR1 DFQATT and CDR2 SNEGSKA come from the germline V gene (reference sequence). V lost 2 bases and J 0 bases, leaving 11 bases between the germline ends. The CDR3 consists of 14 residues. CDR3 sequence: CSARPRALSYEQYF. CDR3 sequence (DNA): TGCAGTGCTAGACCTAGGGCCCTCTCCTACGAGCAGTACTTC.

This clonotype was seen once. V and J are TRBV30 and TRBJ2-4; tentative D call: TRBD1 (6 bases). Germline lookup yields CDR1 GTSNPN and CDR2 SVGIG (reference sequence). This CDR3 region has 13 residues. Trimming took 5 bases from V and 0 from J, leaving 8 bases between them. CDR3 sequence reads: CAWEGVAKNIQYF. CDR3 nucleotide sequence: TGTGCCTGGGAGGGGGTAGCCAAAAACATTCAGTACTTC.

The chain joins TRBV6-6 to TRBJ1-5; 8 nucleotides align to TRBD1. The CDR3 is made up of 14 amino acids. V lost 8 bases to trimming and J lost 1 base; unmatched junction nucleotides: 4. The V gene's germline CDR1 is MNHNY and CDR2 SVGAGI (reference sequence). The CDR3 nucleotides are TGTGCCAGCGTACAGGGGGAGAGCAATCAGCCCCAGCATTTT. Translating gives CASVQGESNQPQHF.

The chain uses TRBV2 and TRBJ1-5; maybe TRBD1 (5 bases). There are 13 residues in the CDR3. CDR1 is SNHLY, CDR2 FYNNEI, per germline. The V and J ends lost 8 bases and 0 bases respectively, with 8 bases between them. CDR3 in DNA: TGTGCCAGCGGGACGGATAGCAATCAGCCCCAGCATTTT. Its translation is CASGTDSNQPQHF.

This chain joins TRBV29-1 and TRBJ2-5; TRBD2 is a possible D gene (6 bases). The V gene lost 7 bases and the J gene lost 2 bases, with 14 bases spanning the gap. The CDR3 totals 13 residues. Germline V lookup: CDR1 SQVTM, CDR2 ANQGSEA. CDR3 in amino acids: CSAGSGSQETQYF. CDR3 DNA: TGCAGCGCCGGGAGCGGTTCACAAGAGACCCAGTACTTC. Full variable domain (remainder filled in from reference TRBV29-1 and TRBJ2-5): SAVISQKPSRDICQRGTSLTIQCQVDSQVTMMFWYRQQPGQSLTLIATANQGSEATYESGFVIDKFPISRPNLTFSTLTVSNMSPEDSSIYLCSAGSGSQETQYFGPGTRLLVL.

The chain is built from TRBV6-2 or TRBV6-3 and TRBJ2-7, with D perhaps TRBD1 (5 bases). V dropped 8 bases and J dropped 4 bases, with 27 bases sitting between them. This CDR3 contains 17 residues. Germline V gene lookup returns CDR1 MNHEY and CDR2 SVGEGT. This CDR3 reads CASSTPTGAGPLYEQYF. The CDR3 DNA reads as TGTGCCAGCTCTACCCCCACTGGGGCAGGACCTCTATACGAGCAGTACTTC.

The chain couples TRBV20-1 to TRBJ1-2, with no clear D. Per germline, CDR1 DFQATT and CDR2 SNEGSKA (reference sequence). The CDR3 sequence is 13 residues long. V lost 0 bases, J lost 4 bases, and 9 bases lay in between. CDR3 sequence reads: CSARDRRSYGYTF. CDR3 in DNA: TGCAGTGCTAGAGATAGGCGGAGCTATGGCTACACCTTC.

The J gene is TRBJ2-2, the V gene TRBV3-1, with 7 bases lining up with TRBD2. Germline trimming cut 7 bases from V and 6 bases from J; bases unmatched to any gene: 8. CDR1 and CDR2 (germline): LGHDT, YNNKEL (reference sequence). CDR3 size: 14 residues. Written as DNA, the CDR3 is TGTGCCAGCAAGTTGGCGGGAGACCCCGGGGAGCTGTTTTTT. It encodes CASKLAGDPGELFF.

The CDR3 reads CASRTSGSYETQYF. The DNA of the CDR3 is TGTGCCAGCAGGACTAGCGGGAGTTATGAGACCCAGTACTTC. V is TRBV28 and J is TRBJ2-5, with 12 bases that match TRBD2. CDR3 length equals 14 residues. Per germline, CDR1 MDHEN and CDR2 SYDVKM. The V gene end was trimmed by 6 bases and the J gene end by 5 bases; junction bases not matched to a gene: 4.